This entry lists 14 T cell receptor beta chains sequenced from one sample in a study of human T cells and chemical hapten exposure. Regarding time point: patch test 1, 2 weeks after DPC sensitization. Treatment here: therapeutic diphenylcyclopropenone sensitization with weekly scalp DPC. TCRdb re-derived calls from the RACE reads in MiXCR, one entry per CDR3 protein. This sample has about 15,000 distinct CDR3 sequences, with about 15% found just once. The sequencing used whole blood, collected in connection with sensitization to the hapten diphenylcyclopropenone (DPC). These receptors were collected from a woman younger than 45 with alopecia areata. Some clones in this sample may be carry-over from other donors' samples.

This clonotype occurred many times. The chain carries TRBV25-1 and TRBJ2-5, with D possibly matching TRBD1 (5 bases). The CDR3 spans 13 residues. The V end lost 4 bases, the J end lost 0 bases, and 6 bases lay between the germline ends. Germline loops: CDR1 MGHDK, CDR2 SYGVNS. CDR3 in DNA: TGTGCCAGCAGTGTGGACAACCAAGAGACCCAGTACTTC. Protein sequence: CASSVDNQETQYF.

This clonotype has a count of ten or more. CDR3 residues: CASSLLGTGSNEQFF. CDR3 bases: TGTGCCAGCAGTTTATTAGGGACAGGGAGCAATGAGCAGTTCTTC. J is TRBJ2-1 and V is TRBV27, with TRBD1 matching over 9 bases. J lost 6 bases, V lost 1 base, and 4 bases had no gene match. The CDR3 consists of 15 residues. Germline V CDR1 and CDR2: MNHEY, SMNVEV (reference sequence).

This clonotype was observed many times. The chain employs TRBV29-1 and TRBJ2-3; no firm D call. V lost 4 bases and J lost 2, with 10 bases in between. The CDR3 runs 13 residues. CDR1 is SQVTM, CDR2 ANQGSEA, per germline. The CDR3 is CSVVPLDTDTQYF. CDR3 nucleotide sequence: TGCAGCGTTGTCCCCCTAGACACAGATACGCAGTATTTT.

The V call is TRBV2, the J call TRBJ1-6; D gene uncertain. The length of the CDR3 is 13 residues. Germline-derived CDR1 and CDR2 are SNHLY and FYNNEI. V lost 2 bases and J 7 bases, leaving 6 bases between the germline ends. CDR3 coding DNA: TGTGCCAGCAGTGAAAACAAGAATTCACCCCTCCACTTT. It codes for CASSENKNSPLHF.

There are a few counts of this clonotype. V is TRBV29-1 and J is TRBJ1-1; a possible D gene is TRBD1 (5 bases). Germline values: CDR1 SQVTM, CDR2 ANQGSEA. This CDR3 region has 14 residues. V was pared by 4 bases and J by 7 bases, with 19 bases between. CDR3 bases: TGCAGCGTTGGGGGAGGGACCGTGGGGATTGAAGCTTTCTTT. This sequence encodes CSVGGGTVGIEAFF.

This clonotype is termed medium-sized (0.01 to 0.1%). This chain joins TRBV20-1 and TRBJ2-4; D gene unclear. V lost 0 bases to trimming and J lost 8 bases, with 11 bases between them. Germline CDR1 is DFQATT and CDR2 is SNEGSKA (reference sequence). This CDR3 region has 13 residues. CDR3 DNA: TGCAGTGCTAGAGATCAGATTAGAGACATTCAGTACTTC. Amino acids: CSARDQIRDIQYF.

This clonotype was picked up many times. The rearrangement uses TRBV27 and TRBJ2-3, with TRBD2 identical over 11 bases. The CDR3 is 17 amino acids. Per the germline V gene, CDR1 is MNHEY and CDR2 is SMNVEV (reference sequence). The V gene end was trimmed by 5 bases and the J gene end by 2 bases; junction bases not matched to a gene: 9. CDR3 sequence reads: CASSPAWTSGSTDTQYF. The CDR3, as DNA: TGTGCCAGCAGTCCCGCCTGGACTAGCGGGTCCACAGATACGCAGTATTTT.

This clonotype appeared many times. The CDR3 loop reads CASTTADTQYF. Here the CDR3 DNA reads TGTGCCAGCACCACTGCCGATACGCAGTATTTT. This chain links TRBV6-6 with TRBJ2-3; D is ambiguous. Germline V gene lookup returns CDR1 MNHNY and CDR2 SVGAGI (reference sequence). V gave up 7 bases and J gave up 6 bases, with 8 bases separating them. The CDR3 covers 11 residues.

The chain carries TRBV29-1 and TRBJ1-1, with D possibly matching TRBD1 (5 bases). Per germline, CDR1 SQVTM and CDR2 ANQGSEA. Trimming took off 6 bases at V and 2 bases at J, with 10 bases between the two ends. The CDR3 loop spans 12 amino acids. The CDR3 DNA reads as TGCAGCGTCCCCTGGGGCAACACTGAAGCTTTCTTT. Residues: CSVPWGNTEAFF.

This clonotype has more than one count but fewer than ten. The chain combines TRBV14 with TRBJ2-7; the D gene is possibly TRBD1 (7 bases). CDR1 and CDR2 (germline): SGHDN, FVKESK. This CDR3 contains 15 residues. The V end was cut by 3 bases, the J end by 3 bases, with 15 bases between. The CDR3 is CASSQTGRRVYEQYF. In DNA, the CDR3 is TGTGCCAGCAGCCAGACAGGGAGGCGAGTCTACGAGCAGTACTTC.

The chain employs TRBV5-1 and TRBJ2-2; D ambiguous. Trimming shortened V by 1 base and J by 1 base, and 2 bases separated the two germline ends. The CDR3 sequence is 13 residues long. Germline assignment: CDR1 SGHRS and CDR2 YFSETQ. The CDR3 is CASSLLNTGELFF. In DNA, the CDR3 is TGCGCCAGCAGCTTGTTGAACACCGGGGAGCTGTTTTTT.

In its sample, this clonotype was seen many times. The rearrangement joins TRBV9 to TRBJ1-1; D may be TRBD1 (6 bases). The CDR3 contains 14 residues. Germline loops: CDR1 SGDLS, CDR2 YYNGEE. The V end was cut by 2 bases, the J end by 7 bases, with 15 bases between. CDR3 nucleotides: TGTGCCAGCAGCGTTGGCGGTCAGGGGTTTGAAGCTTTCTTT. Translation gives CASSVGGQGFEAFF.

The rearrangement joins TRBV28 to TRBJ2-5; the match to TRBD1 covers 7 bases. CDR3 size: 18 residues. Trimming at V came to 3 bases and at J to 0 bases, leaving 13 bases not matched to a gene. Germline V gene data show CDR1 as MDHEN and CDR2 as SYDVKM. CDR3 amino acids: CASSFSGRGTPYQETQYF. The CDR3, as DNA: TGTGCCAGCAGTTTCTCGGGCAGGGGGACCCCGTACCAAGAGACCCAGTACTTC.

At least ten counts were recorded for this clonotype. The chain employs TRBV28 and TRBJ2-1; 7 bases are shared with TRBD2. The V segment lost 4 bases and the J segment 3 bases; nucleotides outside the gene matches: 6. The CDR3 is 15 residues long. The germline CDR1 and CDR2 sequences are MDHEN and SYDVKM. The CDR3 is CASSSGGSDYNEQFF. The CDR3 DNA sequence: TGTGCCAGCAGTTCGGGCGGGAGTGACTACAATGAGCAGTTCTTC.